The 27 T cell receptor beta chains listed next were all sequenced from one sample in a study of blood T cell repertoires in COVID-19. The table came from immunoSEQ multiplex PCR; TCRdb's copy has only in-frame clones and leaves some out. Of a few hundred thousand clones listed, roughly 85% are singletons. Sequenced sample: peripheral blood. Source of these receptors: a young woman with acute or convalescent COVID-19.

V usage is TRBV14 and J usage is TRBJ2-7; 10 bases agree with TRBD1. This CDR3 contains 15 residues. Germline-derived CDR1 and CDR2 are SGHDN and FVKESK. V lost 6 bases, J lost 4 bases, and 9 bases stayed unmatched. CDR3 protein: CASSRPGQGYYEQYF. DNA for the CDR3: TGTGCCAGCAGTCGACCGGGACAGGGGTATTACGAGCAGTACTTC. The complete variable domain, with remaining parts taken from reference TRBV14 and TRBJ2-7, reads EAGVTQFPSHSVIEKGQTVTLRCDPISGHDNLYWYRRVMGKEIKFLLHFVKESKQDESGMPNNRFLAERTGGTYSTLKVQPAELEDSGVYFCASSRPGQGYYEQYFGPGTRLTVT.

The chain employs TRBV27 and TRBJ2-1, with D possibly matching TRBD2 (6 bases). The CDR3 is 16 residues long. The germline V and J ends were trimmed by 4 bases and 0 bases, with 13 bases remaining between them. CDR1 MNHEY and CDR2 SMNVEV come from the germline V gene (reference sequence). The CDR3, as DNA: TGTGCCAGCAGTTCCTCTGGCGGGACCTCCTACAATGAGCAGTTCTTC. As protein: CASSSSGGTSYNEQFF.

The chain uses TRBV7-9 and TRBJ1-1; 9 nucleotides match TRBD1. Trimming cost V 3 bases and J 0 bases; bases outside gene matches: 5. Per the germline V gene, CDR1 is SEHNR and CDR2 is FQNEAQ (reference sequence). The CDR3 length is 16 residues. CDR3 region: CASSLGGQGMNTEAFF. The CDR3 coding sequence is TGTGCCAGCAGCTTGGGGGGACAGGGTATGAACACTGAAGCTTTCTTT.

The chain combines TRBV7-2 with TRBJ2-1; 10 positions match TRBD2. The CDR3 covers 15 residues. Trimming removed 3 bases from V and 3 bases from J; junction bases left unmatched: 2. Per the germline V gene, CDR1 is SGHTA and CDR2 is FQGNSA. CDR3 protein: CASSFGTSVYNEQFF. Here the CDR3 DNA reads TGTGCCAGCAGCTTTGGGACTAGCGTCTACAATGAGCAGTTCTTC.

The chain couples TRBV11-3 to TRBJ1-1; TRBD1 matches at 11 bases. Trimming took 5 bases from V and 5 from J; bases not matched to a gene: 4. The germline gives CDR1 SGHNT, CDR2 YENEEA. The CDR3 totals 14 residues. The CDR3 protein is CASSADRGRTEAFF. CDR3 coding DNA: TGTGCCAGCAGCGCGGACAGGGGGCGAACTGAAGCTTTCTTT. The full variable domain, with the rest looked up from reference TRBV11-3 and TRBJ1-1, is EAGVVQSPRYKIIEKKQPVAFWCNPISGHNTLYWYLQNLGQGPELLIRYENEEAVDDSQLPKDRFSAERLKGVDSTLKIQPAELGDSAVYLCASSADRGRTEAFFGQGTRLTVV.

This clone was recorded once. J is TRBJ2-1 and V is TRBV5-6, with D hard to call. Germline assignment: CDR1 SGHDT and CDR2 YYEEEE. The CDR3 has 16 residues. V lost 0 bases and J 0 bases, leaving 10 bases between the germline ends. CDR3 sequence reads: CASSLETVSSYNEQFF. In DNA, the CDR3 is TGTGCCAGCAGCTTGGAAACGGTTAGCTCCTACAATGAGCAGTTCTTC.

The genes are TRBV7-3 and TRBJ2-1; TRBD2 matches 10 bases. The length of the CDR3 is 15 residues. With 1 base clipped from V and 8 bases from J, the junction kept 5 bases outside the gene matches. Germline CDR1 reads SGHTA; CDR2 reads FQGTGA. CDR3 protein: CASSLSLAGVDEQFF. The CDR3 nucleotides read TGTGCCAGCAGCTTAAGTCTAGCGGGAGTCGATGAGCAGTTCTTC.

The chain joins TRBV21-1 to TRBJ1-1. TRBV21-1 is recorded as a pseudogene. The CDR3 totals 12 residues. CDR3 amino acids: CASITTRTEAFF. CDR3 nucleotides: TGTGCCAGCATAACGACTCGAACTGAAGCTTTCTTT.

This chain joins TRBV3-1 (or the pseudogene TRBV3-2) and TRBJ1-6; tentatively, D is TRBD1 (5 bases). Germline values: CDR1 LGHDT, CDR2 YNNKEL (reference sequence). The CDR3 runs to 14 residues. Trimming took 1 base from V and 7 from J, leaving 8 bases between them. CDR3 residues: CASSQAGINSPLHF. DNA for the CDR3: TGTGCCAGCAGCCAAGCAGGGATAAATTCACCCCTCCACTTT.

Here the CDR3 reads CASSPPSEQYF. The CDR3 coding sequence is TGTGCCAGCAGCCCCCCCTCCGAGCAGTACTTC. This chain uses TRBV27 with TRBJ2-7; D ambiguous. With 6 bases removed from V and 6 bases from J, the gap between germline ends came to 9 bases. The CDR3 has 11 residues. The germline V gene has CDR1 MNHEY and CDR2 SMNVEV (reference sequence).

The gene calls are TRBV4-2 and TRBJ2-7, with 14 bases aligning to TRBD2. The CDR3 spans 17 residues. Losses at the gene ends were 4 bases for V and 2 bases for J; bases not matched to a gene: 7. The germline CDR1 and CDR2 sequences are LGHNA and YNFKEQ. Written as DNA, the CDR3 is TGTGCCAGCAGCCCCGGGACTAGCGGGAGTGAGGCCTACGAGCAGTACTTC. This encodes CASSPGTSGSEAYEQYF.

This clone was detected only a few times. This rearrangement joins TRBV4-2 to TRBJ1-2; D perhaps matches TRBD1 (6 bases). This CDR3 has 17 amino acids. The V end was cut by 3 bases, the J end by 5 bases, with 22 bases between. Germline V lookup: CDR1 LGHNA, CDR2 YNFKEQ. The CDR3 reads CASSHSTRGPLRYGYTF. CDR3 in DNA: TGTGCCAGCAGCCACTCGACCAGGGGACCCCTTAGATATGGCTACACCTTC.

The chain recombines TRBV27 with TRBJ1-1; D gene unclear. CDR3 length: 17 residues. Germline-derived CDR1 and CDR2 are MNHEY and SMNVEV (reference sequence). Trimming cost V 8 bases and J 0 bases, with 22 bases left between them. In DNA, the CDR3 is TGTGCCAGCGATACAGAGACGGTAAGCCCCATGAACACTGAAGCTTTCTTT. As protein: CASDTETVSPMNTEAFF.

This chain uses TRBV7-9 with TRBJ2-7, with 8 bases fitting TRBD2. The CDR3 runs to 13 residues. The V segment lost 4 bases and the J segment 1 base; nucleotides outside the gene matches: 0. From germline, CDR1 is SEHNR and CDR2 FQNEAQ (reference sequence). The CDR3 region is CASSSGGSYEQYF. The CDR3 bases are TGTGCCAGCAGCTCGGGGGGGTCCTACGAGCAGTACTTC.

The chain combines TRBV18 with TRBJ2-1; D is unresolved. CDR1 and CDR2 from the germline V gene are KGHSH and LQKENI. Deletions cut 3 bases from V and 8 bases from J, with 8 bases between. This CDR3 is built from 12 residues. The CDR3 nucleotides read TGTGCCAGCTCACCGACATTACATGAGCAGTTCTTC. It encodes CASSPTLHEQFF.

V is TRBV30 and J is TRBJ2-7; TRBD2 agrees at 10 bases. CDR3 size: 12 residues. J was trimmed by 7 bases and V by 4 bases; bases with no gene match: 4. Germline CDR1 reads GTSNPN; CDR2 reads SVGIG (reference sequence). CDR3 nucleotides: TGTGCCTGGACCAGACTAGCGGGTGAGCAGTACTTC. This sequence encodes CAWTRLAGEQYF.

The chain joins TRBV7-2 to TRBJ2-5; D is perhaps TRBD2 (5 bases). V was pared by 1 base and J by 2 bases, with 17 bases between. This CDR3 spans 17 amino acids. Germline V gene data show CDR1 as SGHTA and CDR2 as FQGNSA. CDR3 in amino acids: CASSLGWASRKQETQYF. CDR3 nucleotides: TGTGCCAGCAGCTTAGGATGGGCTAGCCGTAAACAAGAGACCCAGTACTTC.

The rearrangement uses TRBV11-2 and TRBJ2-3; D is perhaps TRBD2 (7 bases). Germline V lookup: CDR1 SGHAT, CDR2 FQNNGV. The CDR3 consists of 14 residues. V was clipped by 5 bases and J by 4 bases, with 13 bases between them. The CDR3 region is CASSEGGSADTQYF. DNA for the CDR3: TGTGCCAGCAGCGAGGGGGGGAGTGCAGATACGCAGTATTTT.

This chain joins TRBV27 and TRBJ2-1, with TRBD1 identical over 7 bases. The germline gives CDR1 MNHEY, CDR2 SMNVEV (reference sequence). After removal of 1 base from V and 10 bases from J, the junction contained 16 bases not matched to a gene. The CDR3 is 17 amino acids. CDR3 DNA sequence: TGTGCCAGCAGTTTATTAGGACAGGCCTCCCCACATCGGGAGCAGTTCTTC. Protein product: CASSLLGQASPHREQFF.

This clone was recorded once. The V gene is TRBV15, the J gene TRBJ2-7; 11 nucleotides align to TRBD2. V trimming: 3 bases; J trimming: 0 bases; junction bases outside the gene matches: 10. The CDR3 length is 18 residues. Germline V gene sequence: CDR1 LNHNV, CDR2 YYDKDF (reference sequence). CDR3 sequence reads: CATSSGGTSGLNSYEQYF. The CDR3 DNA is TGTGCCACCAGCAGCGGGGGGACTAGCGGCTTAAACTCCTACGAGCAGTACTTC.

The chain employs TRBV7-2 and TRBJ2-5; perhaps TRBD1 as D (5 bases). This CDR3 spans 13 amino acids. CDR1 SGHTA and CDR2 FQGNSA come from the germline V gene. Trimming took 4 bases from V and 5 from J, leaving 11 bases between them. The CDR3 region is CASSWVGRETQYF. CDR3 in DNA: TGTGCCAGCAGCTGGGTGGGGCGGGAGACCCAGTACTTC.

V is TRBV20-1 and J is TRBJ2-2; the D gene is possibly TRBD2 (5 bases). The CDR3 loop spans 15 amino acids. Deletions cut 3 bases from V and 4 bases from J, with 15 bases between. Germline V CDR1 and CDR2: DFQATT, SNEGSKA (reference sequence). In nucleotides, the CDR3 is TGCAGTGCTAGTCTAGGTGGGAGTGGCACCGGGGAGCTGTTTTTT. Protein product: CSASLGGSGTGELFF.

The rearrangement links TRBV6-5 to TRBJ2-1, with D unclear. Trimming cost V 6 bases and J 3 bases, with 9 bases left between them. The germline CDR1 and CDR2 sequences are MNHEY and SVGAGI. The CDR3 runs 13 residues. CDR3 amino acids: CASSLDFYNEQFF. The CDR3 region has the DNA TGTGCCAGCAGCCTAGATTTCTACAATGAGCAGTTCTTC.

This clone appeared once. This sequence joins TRBV6-2 or TRBV6-3 and TRBJ1-2; D may be TRBD1 (6 bases). Trimming took 2 bases from V and 2 from J, leaving 15 bases between them. Germline V gene sequence: CDR1 MNHEY, CDR2 SVGEGT. CDR3 length equals 16 residues. This CDR3 is CASSYPRDTPNYGYTF. CDR3 sequence (DNA): TGTGCCAGCAGTTACCCTCGGGACACACCGAACTATGGCTACACCTTC.

The table lists this clone with a count of one. The V gene is TRBV27, the J gene TRBJ1-2; 7 nucleotides match TRBD1. This CDR3 is built from 15 residues. Germline-derived CDR1 and CDR2 are MNHEY and SMNVEV (reference sequence). Trimming cost V 1 base and J 4 bases; bases outside gene matches: 6. This chain's CDR3 is CASSLWPTGTYGYTF. The CDR3 DNA sequence: TGTGCCAGCAGTTTATGGCCGACAGGGACCTATGGCTACACCTTC.

The table lists this clone with many counts. CDR3 DNA sequence: TGCGCCAGCAGCCAAGATCGGCGGCCAGATACGCAGTATTTT. It encodes CASSQDRRPDTQYF. The chain recombines TRBV4-3 with TRBJ2-3; no firm D call. From germline, CDR1 is LGHNA and CDR2 YSLEER. Trimming pared 0 bases from V and 4 bases from J, leaving 8 bases between. The CDR3 contains 14 residues.

Written as DNA, the CDR3 is TGTGCCAGTAGTATGCGGCTAGCGGGAGGGAGCTCCTACAATGAGCAGTTCTTC. It yields the protein CASSMRLAGGSSYNEQFF. The chain has TRBV19 and TRBJ2-1; 12 nucleotides align to TRBD2. This CDR3 is 18 amino acids long. Trimming at V came to 3 bases and at J to 0 bases, leaving 6 bases not matched to a gene. Germline V gene lookup returns CDR1 LNHDA and CDR2 SQIVND (reference sequence).